These T cell receptor gamma chains were read from a single sample in a study of intestinal T cells in coeliac disease. TCRdb re-processed the multiplex PCR reads using CATT. The data show around 1,300 gamma-chain clones, roughly two fifths seen once. Sequencing was performed on a duodenal biopsy. These receptors all come from a human donor with celiac disease. The CDR3 runs from the conserved cysteine through the conserved F or W. Fields, in order: clone size, J gene, V gene, CDR3 protein, CDR3 DNA. Clone size is not always given. Where it is, it says once, few, many or a class for expanded clones.

size: NA; J: TRGJ1/TRGJ2; V: TRGV2; CDR3: CATWVLIDYKKLF; DNA: TGTGCCACCTGGGTCTTAATAGATTATAAGAAACTCTTT
size: large; J: TRGJ1/TRGJ2; V: TRGV2; CDR3: CATWDANYYKKLF; DNA: TGTGCCACCTGGGACGCAAATTATTATAAGAAACTCTTT
size: NA; J: TRGJ1/TRGJ2; V: TRGV10; CDR3: CAAWDCVRKYYKKLF; DNA: TGTGCTGCGTGGGATTGCGTCCGGAAATATTATAAGAAACTCTTT
size: NA; J: TRGJ1/TRGJ2; V: TRGV8; CDR3: CAPEGAYYKKLF; DNA: TGTGCACCCGAGGGTGCTTATTATAAGAAACTCTTT
size: few; J: TRGJP2; V: TRGV2; CDR3: CATWGSDWIKTF; DNA: TGTGCCACCTGGGGTAGTGATTGGATCAAGACGTTT
size: NA; J: TRGJP1; V: TRGV2; CDR3: CATWDGTIGWFKIF; DNA: TGTGCCACCTGGGACGGGACGATTGGTTGGTTCAAGATATTT
size: NA; J: TRGJ1/TRGJ2; V: TRGV2; CDR3: CATWDGTFVYYKKLF; DNA: TGTGCCACCTGGGACGGGACCTTCGTTTATTATAAGAAACTCTTT
size: NA; J: TRGJ1/TRGJ2; V: TRGV10; CDR3: CAAWDLDCSYKKLF; DNA: TGTGCTGCGTGGGATCTAGACTGTAGTTATAAGAAACTCTTT
size: NA; J: TRGJ1/TRGJ2; V: TRGV4; CDR3: CATWDGPVYKKLF; DNA: TGTGCCACCTGGGATGGGCCGGTATATAAGAAACTCTTT
size: once; J: TRGJ1/TRGJ2; V: TRGV10; CDR3: CAAWDYKRDEKKLF; DNA: TGTGCTGCGTGGGATTATAAACGAGATGAAAAGAAACTCTTT
size: NA; J: TRGJ1/TRGJ2; V: TRGV10; CDR3: CAAWERGYKKLF; DNA: TGTGCTGCGTGGGAAAGGGGTTATAAGAAACTCTTT
size: NA; J: TRGJ1/TRGJ2; V: TRGV2; CDR3: CAPGTRAKPNYYKKLF; DNA: TGTGCACCTGGGACTCGGGCTAAACCGAATTATTATAAGAAACTCTTT
size: once; J: TRGJP2; V: TRGV10; CDR3: CAAWDWGSDWIKTF; DNA: TGTGCTGCGTGGGATTGGGGGAGTGATTGGATCAAGACGTTT
size: few; J: TRGJ1/TRGJ2; V: TRGV11; CDR3: CACWIRRNYYKKLF; DNA: TGTGCCTGCTGGATTAGGCGGAATTATTATAAGAAACTCTTT